The present T cell receptor (beta chain) was sequenced within a study of T-cell reconstitution after alpha-beta-depleted transplantation in children. This clonotype has only a few counts. Unique molecular identifiers were incorporated during preparation of the TCRbeta library. TCRdb passed the PCR reads through MiXCR, listing each CDR3 protein once. The table has about 900,000 distinct CDR3 sequences, about 29% seen once. The sequencing here drew on PBMCs, mostly from graft donor cells, taken 360 days after TCRalphabeta/CD19-depleted stem cell transplant. This receptor was taken from a boy younger than two who had a stem cell transplant for SCID, so the T cells may come from the graft donor.

The CDR3 DNA reads as TGCAGTCTTAAGGGGGTTGGTTGGGACACTGAAGCTTTCTTT. Translating gives CSLKGVGWDTEAFF. The V and J genes are TRBV20-1 and TRBJ1-1; D perhaps matches TRBD1 (6 bases). CDR1 and CDR2 from the germline V gene are DFQATT and SNEGSKA (reference sequence). The CDR3 has 14 amino acids. Trimming removed 8 bases at V and 3 bases at J, with 19 bases between.